This T cell receptor (beta chain) was captured by sequencing in a study of graft-versus-host responses after intestinal transplantation (dated by TCRdb to 2020 to 2023). For the study in its entirety: The transplants that recipients got were multivisceral, liver-intestinal, or isolated intestinal. Alloreactive clones were identified by sequencing pre-transplant mixed lymphocyte reaction products and comparing them with unstimulated pre-transplant donor and recipient T cells. Every recipient was given anti-thymocyte globulin induction, followed by roughly 3 years of maintenance tacrolimus and steroids. Donor T cell macrochimerism was defined as a peak of at least 4% donor T cells among recipient peripheral blood mononuclear cells. After intestinal transplantation, graft-versus-host and host-versus-graft alloreactive T cell clones in the graft, circulation and bone marrow were tracked using bulk TCR-beta CDR3 sequencing. The cohort enrolled some 23 intestinal transplant recipients including one retransplant, and a few patients lacking pretransplant specimens were excluded. Rather than going through the commercial service, samples from three later patients were sequenced in-house on an Illumina MiSeq and processed with MiXCR. On the study overall, not on this receptor specifically: GvH clones were detected in recipient bone marrow, and some of these GvH clones were observed earlier in ileal mucosa or blood, consistent with an intestinal mucosal origin. Early after transplant, declines in HvG clones were associated with peak levels of circulating GvH clones. Patients with donor T cell macrochimerism had high GvH to HvG T cell clonal ratios in their allografts. Conclusions were limited by the relatively low number and heterogeneity of intestinal transplant patients.

The meaning of the sample's time point label: cells obtained before transplantation from donor or recipient. CD3+CD4+ and CD3+CD8+ populations were FACS-sorted from unstimulated pre-transplant donor and recipient cells taken from spleen or lymph nodes. Including cysteine and phenylalanine, the CDR3 has 13 amino acids. Only CDR3 DNA remains: 39 bases, in frame from the first base. Deletion took 6 bases off V and 5 bases off J, with a span of 13 bases between the germline ends. Reading the germline V gene gives CDR1 SGHAT and CDR2 FQNNGV. Receptor libraries were prepared by the immunoSEQ multiplex PCR assay. For most patients, genomic DNA was isolated with the Qiagen DNeasy Blood and Tissue Kit and sent frozen to Adaptive Biotechnologies for TCR sequencing. Adaptive Biotechnologies carried out high-throughput TCR-beta CDR3 sequencing of genomic DNA for most patients. The source study handled its data this way. Adaptive's ImmunoSEQ software was the source of the TCR sequencing data for 15 to 20 patients, while a few other patients were processed with MiXCR and VDJtools. To correct CD4 versus CD8 sorting errors, sequences present in both subsets at a frequency ratio below 5:1 were removed. CDR3 nucleotide sequences shared between donor and recipient were removed because the origin of such sequences could not be assigned. To count as alloreactive, a clone needed at least 2-fold expansion over unstimulated cells and a minimum CFSE-low frequency of 0.002% (template counts) or 0.001% (read counts). Mappable clones were those detected in sequenced pre-transplant spleen, lymph node, or MLR CFSE-low populations of the donor or recipient. The cumulative frequency of alloreactive clones was calculated as a percentage of all sequences, weighted by copy number. TCRdb mirrors the immuneACCESS table, restricted to in-frame sequences. Some clones are absent from its copies; in checked studies, under half trace to an unresolved V gene, and the reason for the others is unknown. V and J calls and clone size are given by that table; D and trimming were obtained from the DNA. This sample is represented by some 88,000 clones; roughly 91% of them were singletons. The ten largest make up more than 1.5% of the sample.

About this clone itself: The clone's antigen remains unknown. Base-call qualities are not available, and no considerably larger clone is one nucleotide away.

Sequencing used unstimulated CD8+ T cells sorted from spleen or lymph node cells, obtained before intestinal transplant. This sequence uses TRBV11-2 and TRBJ2-5; D gene: possibly TRBD1, on 5 matching bases. This receptor was identified in a human donor who received an intestinal transplant. In nucleotide form, the sequence is TGTGCCAGCAGATCTCCAGGGTACGAGACCCAGTACTTC. Its protein reads: CASRSPGYETQYF.